The rows below give T cell receptor beta chains drawn from one sample of a study of T cell responses to AZD1222 COVID-19 vaccine. The assay was immunoSEQ multiplex PCR, and TCRdb's table has in-frame clones only and misses some. The sample has around 130,000 clones; about 91% are singletons. Sequenced here: peripheral blood, sampled on day 0 of AZD1222 vaccination. All receptors come from an adult in good health. CDR3s include the opening cysteine and the closing phenylalanine or tryptophan. Each record gives: clone size, V gene, D gene, J gene, CDR3 DNA, CDR3 protein. D genes are given only for firm matches. Size values are once, few and many counts, or a class for expanded clones, and some rows have none.

clone_size: NA; v_call: TRBV4-1; d_call: TRBD1; j_call: TRBJ2-7; cdr3_nt: TGCGCCAGCAGCCAACCTCGACAGGGGACCTACGAGCAGTACTTC; cdr3_aa: CASSQPRQGTYEQYF
clone_size: NA; v_call: TRBV5-1; d_call: TRBD2; j_call: TRBJ2-5; cdr3_nt: TGCGCCAGCAGCCCTAGCGGAGCCGAAGAGACCCAGTACTTC; cdr3_aa: CASSPSGAEETQYF
clone_size: NA; v_call: TRBV30; d_call: TRBD1; j_call: TRBJ1-5; cdr3_nt: TGTGCCTGGGCAATTCTCCGGGACAGGGGGCTCGATCAGCCCCAGCATTTT; cdr3_aa: CAWAILRDRGLDQPQHF
clone_size: NA; v_call: TRBV7-7; d_call: NA; j_call: TRBJ2-3; cdr3_nt: TGTGCTAGCAGCGCCGGGTCGTGGGGGATCTCAGATACGCAGTATTTT; cdr3_aa: CASSAGSWGISDTQYF
clone_size: NA; v_call: TRBV9; d_call: NA; j_call: TRBJ1-5; cdr3_nt: TGTGCCAGCAGTCAGGGTTGGGGCAATCAGCCCCAGCATTTT; cdr3_aa: CASSQGWGNQPQHF
clone_size: NA; v_call: TRBV6-5; d_call: NA; j_call: TRBJ2-3; cdr3_nt: TGTGCCAGCAGTTACTCCCTAGCGAGCACAGATACGCAGTATTTT; cdr3_aa: CASSYSLASTDTQYF
clone_size: NA; v_call: TRBV12-3/TRBV12-4; d_call: NA; j_call: TRBJ1-1; cdr3_nt: TGTGCCAGCAGAATTCAGAGGAACACTGAAGCTTTCTTT; cdr3_aa: CASRIQRNTEAFF
clone_size: NA; v_call: TRBV18; d_call: NA; j_call: TRBJ1-1; cdr3_nt: TGTGCCAGCTCCCCCTGGAAGGGTGAAGCTTTCTTT; cdr3_aa: CASSPWKGEAFF
clone_size: once; v_call: TRBV2; d_call: NA; j_call: TRBJ1-6; cdr3_nt: TGTGCCAGCAGTGAATTCCTAGGGTTCGGAAATTCACCCCTCCACTTT; cdr3_aa: CASSEFLGFGNSPLHF
clone_size: NA; v_call: TRBV29-1; d_call: TRBD1; j_call: TRBJ1-1; cdr3_nt: TGCAGCGTATCGGACAGGGGGGTTACTGAAGCTTTCTTT; cdr3_aa: CSVSDRGVTEAFF
clone_size: NA; v_call: TRBV19; d_call: NA; j_call: TRBJ1-6; cdr3_nt: TGTGCCACCGGGGGTGTATCCTATAATTCACCCCTCCACTTT; cdr3_aa: CATGGVSYNSPLHF
clone_size: NA; v_call: TRBV5-4; d_call: NA; j_call: TRBJ2-7; cdr3_nt: TGTGCCAGCAGCTCAGATCAGGGGGGGCCCTACGAGCAGTACTTC; cdr3_aa: CASSSDQGGPYEQYF
clone_size: NA; v_call: TRBV25-1; d_call: NA; j_call: TRBJ1-6; cdr3_nt: TGTGCCAGCAGTGAATTCGGGGAGAATTCACCCCTCCACTTT; cdr3_aa: CASSEFGENSPLHF
clone_size: NA; v_call: TRBV9; d_call: NA; j_call: TRBJ1-2; cdr3_nt: TGTGCCAGCAGCGTAGAGTCGAACGGGGGCTATGGCTACACCTTC; cdr3_aa: CASSVESNGGYGYTF
clone_size: NA; v_call: TRBV24-1; d_call: TRBD2; j_call: TRBJ2-1; cdr3_nt: TGTGCCACCGGTAGCGGGGGCCGCAACAATGAGCAGTTCTTC; cdr3_aa: CATGSGGRNNEQFF
clone_size: NA; v_call: TRBV9; d_call: NA; j_call: TRBJ1-2; cdr3_nt: TGTGCCAGCAGCGCCCGGACAGCCCAACCCTATGGCTACACCTTC; cdr3_aa: CASSARTAQPYGYTF
clone_size: once; v_call: TRBV5-8; d_call: TRBD1; j_call: TRBJ1-1; cdr3_nt: TGTGCCAGAGGGACAGCCTCTCATGAAGCTTTCTTT; cdr3_aa: CARGTASHEAFF
clone_size: NA; v_call: TRBV10-1; d_call: NA; j_call: TRBJ1-6; cdr3_nt: TGCGCCAGCAGTCCAGGATGGGATAATTCACCCCTCCACTTT; cdr3_aa: CASSPGWDNSPLHF
clone_size: NA; v_call: TRBV7-2; d_call: NA; j_call: TRBJ1-3; cdr3_nt: TGTGCCAGCAGCTTAGCAGTCTTCTCTGGAAACACCATATATTTT; cdr3_aa: CASSLAVFSGNTIYF
clone_size: NA; v_call: TRBV3-1/TRBV3-2; d_call: NA; j_call: TRBJ2-1; cdr3_nt: TGTGCCAGCAGCCCTCTCACGGGGAATGAGCAGTTCTTC; cdr3_aa: CASSPLTGNEQFF
clone_size: once; v_call: TRBV5-1; d_call: NA; j_call: TRBJ1-2; cdr3_nt: TGCGCCAGCAGCTTGGGTCGCAACTATGGCTACACCTTC; cdr3_aa: CASSLGRNYGYTF
clone_size: NA; v_call: TRBV30; d_call: NA; j_call: TRBJ1-6; cdr3_nt: TGTGCCTGGAACCCGGGACATGATTCACCCCTCCACTTT; cdr3_aa: CAWNPGHDSPLHF
clone_size: NA; v_call: TRBV10-1; d_call: TRBD2; j_call: TRBJ2-3; cdr3_nt: TGCGCCAGCAGCCCGGGACTAGCGCGGGATACGCAGTATTTT; cdr3_aa: CASSPGLARDTQYF
clone_size: NA; v_call: TRBV19; d_call: NA; j_call: TRBJ1-5; cdr3_nt: TGTGCCAGTAGTATAGATCGAGGGCAGGAAAATCAGCCCCAGCATTTT; cdr3_aa: CASSIDRGQENQPQHF
clone_size: few; v_call: TRBV6-5; d_call: NA; j_call: TRBJ1-1; cdr3_nt: TGTGCCAGCAGACCCCCAGGGAAGAACACTGAAGCTTTCTTT; cdr3_aa: CASRPPGKNTEAFF
clone_size: once; v_call: TRBV30; d_call: NA; j_call: TRBJ1-1; cdr3_nt: TGTGCCTGGAGTGTACTTGAGTCCACTGAAGCTTTCTTT; cdr3_aa: CAWSVLESTEAFF
clone_size: NA; v_call: TRBV27; d_call: NA; j_call: TRBJ1-2; cdr3_nt: TGTGCCAGCAGTTCCCTAAGAGGGTATGGCTACACCTTC; cdr3_aa: CASSSLRGYGYTF
clone_size: NA; v_call: TRBV7-3; d_call: TRBD2; j_call: TRBJ2-3; cdr3_nt: TGTGCCAGCAGCCCCCAGGGCGGGGGGGCGACAGATACGCAGTATTTT; cdr3_aa: CASSPQGGGATDTQYF